The sequence of this TCR beta chain was determined in a study of cytomegalovirus exposure and HLA in healthy donors. A remark on this clone: Its antigen is unknown.

Notes on the study in general: Presence/absence analysis assumed near-uniform sequencing depth across donors. Across HLA loci, a later analysis found differing TCR association rates, with DRB1 most and HLA-C fewest.

The PCR employed 60 Vbeta primers together with 13 Jbeta primers. Repertoires were generated with immunoSEQ multiplex PCR, while TCRdb's copy carries only in-frame clones and drops some. The sample contains more than 90,000 clones, 60% to 85% of which appear only once. The clonotype was recovered from a man aged 50-60 years in good health and CMV-seropositive. The sequenced material came from PBMCs.

CDR3 loop: CASSFDRGLGNYGYTF. CDR3 in DNA: TGTGCCAGCAGCTTTGACAGGGGATTGGGTAACTATGGCTACACCTTC. The chain links TRBV2 to TRBJ1-2; 8 nucleotides match TRBD1. From germline, CDR1 is SNHLY and CDR2 FYNNEI. This CDR3 is built from 16 residues. The junction had 10 bases not matched to a gene; V was cut back by 6 bases and J by 1 base.